This T cell receptor (beta chain) was sequenced in a study of cytomegalovirus exposure and HLA in healthy donors. This CDR3 is 18 amino acids long. CDR1 and CDR2 (germline): LNHNV, YYDKDF (reference sequence). V trimming: 3 bases; J trimming: 0 bases; junction bases outside the gene matches: 13. The PCR was carried out with 60 Vbeta primers and 13 Jbeta primers. Some clones are missing from TCRdb's copy, which holds only in-frame ones; the method was immunoSEQ multiplex PCR. Recorded for this sample: 75,000 to 95,000 clones. Input material: PBMCs. This receptor was obtained from a man in his thirties or forties in good health and CMV-seronegative. V is TRBV15 and J is TRBJ2-5, with 7 nucleotides matching TRBD1. In DNA form, the CDR3 reads TGTGCCACCAGCAGGGGAAACCCCGGGACAGAGTACCAAGAGACCCAGTACTTC. Translating gives CATSRGNPGTEYQETQYF.